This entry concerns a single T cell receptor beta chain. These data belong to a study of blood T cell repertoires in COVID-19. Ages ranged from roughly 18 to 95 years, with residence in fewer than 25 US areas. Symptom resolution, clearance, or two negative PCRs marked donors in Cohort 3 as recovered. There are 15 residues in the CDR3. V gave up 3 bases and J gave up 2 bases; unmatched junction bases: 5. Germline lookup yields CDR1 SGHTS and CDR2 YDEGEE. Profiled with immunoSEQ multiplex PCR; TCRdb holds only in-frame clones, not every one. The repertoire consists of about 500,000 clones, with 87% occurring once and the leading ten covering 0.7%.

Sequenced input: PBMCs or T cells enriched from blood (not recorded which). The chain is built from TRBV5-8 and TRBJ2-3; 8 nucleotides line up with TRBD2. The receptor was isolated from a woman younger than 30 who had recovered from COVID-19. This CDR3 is CASSSILADTDTQYF. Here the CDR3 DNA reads TGTGCCAGCAGCTCAATACTAGCGGACACAGATACGCAGTATTTT.